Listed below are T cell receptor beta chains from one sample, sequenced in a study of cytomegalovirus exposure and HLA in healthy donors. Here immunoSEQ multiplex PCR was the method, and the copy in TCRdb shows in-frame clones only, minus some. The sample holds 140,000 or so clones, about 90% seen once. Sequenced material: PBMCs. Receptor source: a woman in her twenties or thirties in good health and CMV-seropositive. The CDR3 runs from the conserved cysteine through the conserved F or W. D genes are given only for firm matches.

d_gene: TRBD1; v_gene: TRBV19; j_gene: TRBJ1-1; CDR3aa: CASSITTAWTGNTEAFF; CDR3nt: TGTGCCAGTAGTATAACAACCGCCTGGACAGGGAACACTGAAGCTTTCTTT
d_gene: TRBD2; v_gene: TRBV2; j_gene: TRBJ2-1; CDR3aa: CASKDSREANEQFF; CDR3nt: TGTGCCAGCAAGGACTCGCGGGAGGCCAATGAGCAGTTCTTC
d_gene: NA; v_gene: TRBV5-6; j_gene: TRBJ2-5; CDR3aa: CASSTGLTREETQYF; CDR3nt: TGTGCCAGCAGCACGGGACTTACGAGGGAAGAGACCCAGTACTTC
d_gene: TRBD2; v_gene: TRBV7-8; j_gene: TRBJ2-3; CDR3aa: CASTPGLAGVGTDTQYF; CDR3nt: TGTGCCAGCACCCCAGGACTAGCGGGAGTGGGCACAGATACGCAGTATTTT
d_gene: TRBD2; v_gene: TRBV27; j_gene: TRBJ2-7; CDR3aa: CASSFRAGAPYEQYF; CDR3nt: TGTGCCAGCAGTTTTCGGGCGGGAGCCCCCTACGAGCAGTACTTC
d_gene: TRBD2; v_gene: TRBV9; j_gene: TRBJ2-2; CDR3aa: CASSVPKSGSTGELFF; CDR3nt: TGTGCCAGCAGCGTACCGAAAAGCGGGAGTACCGGGGAGCTGTTTTTT
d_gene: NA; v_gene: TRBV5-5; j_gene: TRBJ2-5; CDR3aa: CASSFPLAQETQYF; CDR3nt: TGTGCCAGCAGCTTCCCACTCGCCCAAGAGACCCAGTACTTC
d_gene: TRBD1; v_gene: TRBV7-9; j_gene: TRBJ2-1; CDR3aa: CASSLRDRGIKLQFF; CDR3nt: TGTGCCAGCAGCCTCCGGGACAGGGGGATTAAACTACAGTTCTTC
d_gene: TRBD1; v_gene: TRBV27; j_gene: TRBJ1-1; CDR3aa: CASSLGTGGTEAFF; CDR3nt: TGTGCCAGCAGTTTGGGGACAGGGGGAACTGAAGCTTTCTTT
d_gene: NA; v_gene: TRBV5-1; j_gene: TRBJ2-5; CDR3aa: CASSRDSHQETQYF; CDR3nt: TGCGCCAGCAGCCGGGACTCCCATCAAGAGACCCAGTACTTC
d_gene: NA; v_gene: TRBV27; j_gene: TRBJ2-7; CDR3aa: CASSLGVRVHEQYF; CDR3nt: TGTGCCAGCAGTTTAGGTGTCAGGGTCCACGAGCAGTACTTC
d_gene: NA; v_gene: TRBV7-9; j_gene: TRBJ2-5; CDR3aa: CASSIGVETQYF; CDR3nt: TGTGCCAGCTCGATAGGGGTGGAGACCCAGTACTTC
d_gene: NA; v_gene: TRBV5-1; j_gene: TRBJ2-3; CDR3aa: CASSSPWEGTSTDTQYF; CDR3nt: TGCGCCAGCAGCTCCCCCTGGGAAGGGACTAGCACAGATACGCAGTATTTT
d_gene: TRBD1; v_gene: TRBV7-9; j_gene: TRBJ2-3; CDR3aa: CASSLVPQGADTQYF; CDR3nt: TGTGCCAGCAGCCTCGTCCCCCAGGGGGCAGATACGCAGTATTTT
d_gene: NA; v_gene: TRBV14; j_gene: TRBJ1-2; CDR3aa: CASSQGLSGWGGPNYGYTF; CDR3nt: TGTGCCAGCAGCCAAGGCTTGTCGGGATGGGGGGGCCCGAACTATGGCTACACCTTC